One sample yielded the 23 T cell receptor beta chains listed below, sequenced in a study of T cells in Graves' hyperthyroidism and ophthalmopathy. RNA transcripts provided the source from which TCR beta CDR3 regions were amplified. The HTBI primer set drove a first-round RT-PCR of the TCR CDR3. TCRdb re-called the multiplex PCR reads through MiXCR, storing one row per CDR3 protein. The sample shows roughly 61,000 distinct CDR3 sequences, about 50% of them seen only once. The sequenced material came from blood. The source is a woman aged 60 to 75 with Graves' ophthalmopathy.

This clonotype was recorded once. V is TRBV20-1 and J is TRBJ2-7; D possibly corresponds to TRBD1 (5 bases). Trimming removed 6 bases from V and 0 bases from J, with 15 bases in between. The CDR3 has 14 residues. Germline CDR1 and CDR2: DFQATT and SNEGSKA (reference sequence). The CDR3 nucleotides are TGCAGTGCACCCGCCAGGGCCGGCTCCTACGAGCAGTACTTC. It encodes CSAPARAGSYEQYF.

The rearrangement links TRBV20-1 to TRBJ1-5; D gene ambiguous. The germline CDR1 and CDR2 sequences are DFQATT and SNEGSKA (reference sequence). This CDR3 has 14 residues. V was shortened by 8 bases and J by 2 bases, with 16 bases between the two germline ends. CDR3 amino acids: CSTLAGRGNQPQHF. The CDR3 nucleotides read TGCAGTACGTTAGCGGGAAGAGGCAATCAGCCCCAGCATTTT.

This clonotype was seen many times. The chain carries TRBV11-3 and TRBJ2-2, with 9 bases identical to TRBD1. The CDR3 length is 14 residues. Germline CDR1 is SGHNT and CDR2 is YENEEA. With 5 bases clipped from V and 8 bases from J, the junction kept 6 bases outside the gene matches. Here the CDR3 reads CASSPGTGRGELFF. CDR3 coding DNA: TGTGCCAGCAGCCCAGGGACAGGGCGGGGGGAGCTGTTTTTT.

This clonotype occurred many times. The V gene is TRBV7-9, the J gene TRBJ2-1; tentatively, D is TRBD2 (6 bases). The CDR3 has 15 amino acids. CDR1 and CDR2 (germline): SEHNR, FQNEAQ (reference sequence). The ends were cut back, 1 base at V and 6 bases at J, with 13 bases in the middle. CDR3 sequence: CASSLGGTGINEQFF. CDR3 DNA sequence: TGTGCCAGCAGCTTAGGCGGGACTGGGATCAATGAGCAGTTCTTC.

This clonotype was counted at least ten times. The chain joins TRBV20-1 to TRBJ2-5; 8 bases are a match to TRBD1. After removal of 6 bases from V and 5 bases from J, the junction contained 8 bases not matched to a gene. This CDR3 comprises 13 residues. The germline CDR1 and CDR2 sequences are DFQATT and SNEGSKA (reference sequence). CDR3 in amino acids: CSAQGASRETQYF. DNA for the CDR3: TGCAGTGCCCAGGGGGCGAGTCGGGAGACCCAGTACTTC.

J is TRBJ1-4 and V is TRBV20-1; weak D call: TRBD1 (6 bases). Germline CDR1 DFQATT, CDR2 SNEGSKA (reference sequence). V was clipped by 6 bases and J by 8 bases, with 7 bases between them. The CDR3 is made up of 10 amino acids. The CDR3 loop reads CSAQGEKLFF. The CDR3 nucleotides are TGCAGTGCGCAGGGGGAAAAACTGTTTTTT.

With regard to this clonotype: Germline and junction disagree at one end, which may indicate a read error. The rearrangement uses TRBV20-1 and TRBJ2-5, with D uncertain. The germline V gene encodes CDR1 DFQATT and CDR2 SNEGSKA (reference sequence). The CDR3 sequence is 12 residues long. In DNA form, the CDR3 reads TGCGGTGCTAGTGCCGCCTACGGGACCCAGTACTTC. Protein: CGASAAYGTQYF.

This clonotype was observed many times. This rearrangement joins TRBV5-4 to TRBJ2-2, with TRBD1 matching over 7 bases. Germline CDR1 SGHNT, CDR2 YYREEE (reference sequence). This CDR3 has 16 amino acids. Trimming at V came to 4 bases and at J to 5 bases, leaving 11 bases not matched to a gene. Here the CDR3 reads CASSRQGVTLTGELFF. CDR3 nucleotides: TGTGCCAGCAGCCGGCAGGGGGTAACTCTTACCGGGGAGCTGTTTTTT.

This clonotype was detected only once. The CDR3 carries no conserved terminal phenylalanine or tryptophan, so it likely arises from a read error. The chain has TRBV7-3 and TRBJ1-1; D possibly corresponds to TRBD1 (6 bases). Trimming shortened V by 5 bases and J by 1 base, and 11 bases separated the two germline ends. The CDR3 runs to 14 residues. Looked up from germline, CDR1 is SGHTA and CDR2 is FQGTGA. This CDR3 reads CASSRQGSNTEAFL. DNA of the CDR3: TGTGCCAGCAGCCGGCAGGGGTCGAACACTGAAGCTTTCCTT.

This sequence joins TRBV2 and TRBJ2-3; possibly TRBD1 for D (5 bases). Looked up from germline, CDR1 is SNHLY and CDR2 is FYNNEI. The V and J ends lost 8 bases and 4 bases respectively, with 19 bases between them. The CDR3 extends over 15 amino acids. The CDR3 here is CASALFRQLADTQYF. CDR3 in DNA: TGTGCCAGCGCCTTATTTCGACAGCTCGCAGATACGCAGTATTTT.

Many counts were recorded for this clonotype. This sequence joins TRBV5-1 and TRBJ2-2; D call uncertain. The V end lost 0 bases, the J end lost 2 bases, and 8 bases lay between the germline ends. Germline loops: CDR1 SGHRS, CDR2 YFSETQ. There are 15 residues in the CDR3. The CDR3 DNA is TGCGCCAGCAGCTTGGGCCAGGTTAACACCGGGGAGCTGTTTTTT. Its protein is CASSLGQVNTGELFF. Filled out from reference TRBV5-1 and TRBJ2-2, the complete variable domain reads KAGVTQTPRYLIKTRGQQVTLSCSPISGHRSVSWYQQTPGQGLQFLFEYFSETQRNKGNFPGRFSGRQFSNSRSEMNVSTLELGDSALYLCASSLGQVNTGELFFGEGSRLTVL.

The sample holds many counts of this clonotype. CDR3 amino acids: CASLLEPGAYEKLFF. The CDR3 DNA sequence: TGTGCCAGCCTGCTGGAGCCGGGAGCGTACGAAAAACTGTTTTTT. The rearrangement joins TRBV2 to TRBJ1-4, with D unclear. Germline loops: CDR1 SNHLY, CDR2 FYNNEI. The CDR3 runs 15 residues. Deletions cut 8 bases from V and 8 bases from J, with 21 bases between.

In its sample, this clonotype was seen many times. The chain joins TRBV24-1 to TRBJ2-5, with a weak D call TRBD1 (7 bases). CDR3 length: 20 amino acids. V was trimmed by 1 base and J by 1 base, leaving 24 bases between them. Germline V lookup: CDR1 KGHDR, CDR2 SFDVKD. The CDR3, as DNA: TGTGCCACCAGTGATTTAAAAAACCACAGGGGAGGTAACCCCCAAGAGACCCAGTACTTC. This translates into CATSDLKNHRGGNPQETQYF.

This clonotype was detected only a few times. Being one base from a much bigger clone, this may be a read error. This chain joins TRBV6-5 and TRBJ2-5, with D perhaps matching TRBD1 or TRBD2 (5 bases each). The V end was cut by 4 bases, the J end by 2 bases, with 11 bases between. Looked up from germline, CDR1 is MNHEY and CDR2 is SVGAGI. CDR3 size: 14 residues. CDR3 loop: CASSSGWGQETQYF. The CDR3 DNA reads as TGTGCCAGCAGTTCAGGGTGGGGGCAAGAGACCCAGTACTTC.

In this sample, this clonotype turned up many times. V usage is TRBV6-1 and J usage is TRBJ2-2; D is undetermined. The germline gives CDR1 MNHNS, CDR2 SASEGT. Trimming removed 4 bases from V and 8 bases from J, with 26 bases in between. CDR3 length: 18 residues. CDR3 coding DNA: TGTGCCAGCAGTGGCGACCGGATGTCGAGATTTGTGCCGGGGGAGCTGTTTTTT. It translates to CASSGDRMSRFVPGELFF.

In nucleotides, the CDR3 is TGTGCCAGTACTCCCGGACGGGGGGCGCGTGGAAACACCATATATTTT. Its protein is CASTPGRGARGNTIYF. The chain combines TRBV19 with TRBJ1-3; a possible D gene is TRBD1 (6 bases). The ends were cut back, 7 bases at V and 3 bases at J, with 19 bases in the middle. This CDR3 region has 16 residues. The germline gives CDR1 LNHDA, CDR2 SQIVND (reference sequence).

In DNA, the CDR3 is TGTGCCAGCAGCTACATCATTACAGGGCGCGGGCAGCCCCCCACCTACGAGCAGTACTTC. This encodes CASSYIITGRGQPPTYEQYF. This chain joins TRBV6-2 or TRBV6-3 and TRBJ2-7; maybe TRBD1 (6 bases). The germline CDR1 and CDR2 sequences are MNHEY and SVGEGT. This CDR3 region has 20 residues. V was pared by 6 bases and J by 2 bases, with 32 bases between.

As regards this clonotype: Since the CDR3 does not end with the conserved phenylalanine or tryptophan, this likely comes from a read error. The CDR3 is CASSVEGGGTDTQYC. Written as DNA, the CDR3 is TGTGCCAGCAGCGTGGAGGGAGGGGGCACAGATACGCAGTATTGT. The chain has TRBV9 and TRBJ2-3, with 7 bases that match TRBD2. Germline V gives CDR1 SGDLS, CDR2 YYNGEE. Trimming took 2 bases from V and 1 from J; bases not matched to a gene: 4. The CDR3 extends over 15 amino acids.

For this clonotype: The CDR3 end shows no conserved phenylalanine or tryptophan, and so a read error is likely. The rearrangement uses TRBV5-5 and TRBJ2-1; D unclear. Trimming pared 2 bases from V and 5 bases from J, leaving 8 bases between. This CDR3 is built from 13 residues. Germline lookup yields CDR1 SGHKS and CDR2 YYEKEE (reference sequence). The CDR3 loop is CASSLGPDNEQFL. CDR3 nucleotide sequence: TGTGCCAGCAGCTTAGGACCCGACAATGAGCAGTTCCTC.

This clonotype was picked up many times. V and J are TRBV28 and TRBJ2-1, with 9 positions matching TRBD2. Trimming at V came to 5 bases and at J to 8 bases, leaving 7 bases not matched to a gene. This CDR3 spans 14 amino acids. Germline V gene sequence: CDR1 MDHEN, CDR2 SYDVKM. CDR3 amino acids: CASSLSGSSHEQFF. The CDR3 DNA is TGTGCCAGCAGTCTTAGCGGGAGCTCCCATGAGCAGTTCTTC.

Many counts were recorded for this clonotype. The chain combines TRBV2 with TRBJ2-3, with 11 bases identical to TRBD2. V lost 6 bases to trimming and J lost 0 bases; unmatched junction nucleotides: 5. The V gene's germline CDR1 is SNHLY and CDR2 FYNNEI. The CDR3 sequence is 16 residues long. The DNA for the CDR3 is TGTGCCAGCAGGAAGGGACTAGCGGTTAGCACAGATACGCAGTATTTT. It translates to CASRKGLAVSTDTQYF.

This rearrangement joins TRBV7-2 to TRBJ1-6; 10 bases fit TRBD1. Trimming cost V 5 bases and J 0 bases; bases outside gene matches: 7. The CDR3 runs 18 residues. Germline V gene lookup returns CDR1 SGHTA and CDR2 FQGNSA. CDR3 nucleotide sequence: TGTGCCAGCAGCAGAAAGACAGGGGGCAGCTCCTATAATTCACCCCTCCACTTT. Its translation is CASSRKTGGSSYNSPLHF.

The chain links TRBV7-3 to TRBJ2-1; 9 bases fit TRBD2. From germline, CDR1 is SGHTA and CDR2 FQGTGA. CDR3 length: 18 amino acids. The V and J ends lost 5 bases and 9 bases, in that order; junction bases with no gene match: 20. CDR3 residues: CASSRYNSGRASRGEQFF. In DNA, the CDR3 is TGTGCCAGCAGCAGATACAATAGCGGGAGAGCTTCGCGGGGTGAGCAGTTCTTC.